This is a list of T cell receptor beta chains from one sample in a study of T cell repertoires in cytomegalovirus infection. TCRdb re-derived calls from the reads in MiXCR, one entry per CDR3 protein. The sample shows a few hundred thousand distinct CDR3 sequences, around 18% of them seen only once. The sample comprised PBMCs. Receptor source: a human donor in good health (CMV status not recorded). Some clones in this sample may be carry-over from other donors' samples. CDR3s leave out the opening cysteine and the closing phenylalanine or tryptophan. D genes are given only for firm matches. The size entry is marked missing in some rows and otherwise reads once, few, many or a size class.

.,TRBV19,once,ASSIDRSAGNTEAF
.,TRBV7-2,many,ASSFAPNNEQF
.,TRBV7-8,many,ASSSATGSPLH
.,TRBV7-2,many,ASSLWGSGGTQY
.,TRBV5-4,few,ASSWGSGNTGELF
.,TRBV2,few,ATRTRGYEQY
TRBD2,TRBV11-2,.,ASRKSGRAYNEQF
.,TRBV6-1,many,ASSRLVSYEQY
.,TRBV6-2/TRBV6-3,few,ASSPFPREETQY
.,TRBV7-2,.,ASSLGNGPGDTQY
TRBD2,TRBV27,.,ASSLGLAGANTDTQY
TRBD2,TRBV7-2,many,ASSLAPSSGGAGYQETQY
.,TRBV2,.,ASIRVQNTEAF
TRBD1,TRBV12-3/TRBV12-4,many,ASSSHTDRADYGYT
.,TRBV19,few,ASSIQGNGNQPQH
.,TRBV19,few,ASTAPGTTYNEQF
TRBD2,TRBV6-4,few,ASSVVAGGTDTQY
.,TRBV20-1,.,SARGQSSEQY
.,TRBV6-2/TRBV6-3,.,ASSYVSAALEAF
TRBD1,TRBV4-3,.,ASSQGTGDRSGNTIY
.,TRBV11-2,few,ASATFATNEKLF